This T cell receptor beta chain was found in a study of cytomegalovirus exposure and HLA in healthy donors. Looking at the study overall: Genetic ancestry analysis placed approximately 79% of the 398 donors that were genotyped in the Caucasian-associated cluster. General study findings and limits: A few V segments could not be told apart, such as TRBV6-2 and TRBV6-3, and were left out. It is likely that the observed cluster of highly shared sequence variants was a sequencing artifact. Data from an earlier analysis indicated that most TCR beta V segments were productive either about 87% or about 30% of the time.

This CDR3 has 14 amino acids. V dropped 5 bases and J dropped 5; count of bases not matched to a gene: 8. CDR1 is SGHVS, CDR2 FQNEAQ, per germline. Vbeta (60) and Jbeta (13) primers were used in the PCR. TCRdb keeps only in-frame clones here, not all; method: immunoSEQ multiplex PCR. Of tens of thousands of clones in the sample, approximately 65% were seen once. On this clone: Its antigen is not identified.

The chain combines TRBV7-8 with TRBJ2-7; 8 bases fit TRBD1. Material for sequencing was PBMCs. This clonotype originated in a young man in good health and CMV-seronegative. As DNA, the CDR3 is TGTGCCAGCAGCGGACAGGGACCCCAAGACGAGCAGTACTTC. This sequence encodes CASSGQGPQDEQYF. Full variable domain (remainder filled in from reference TRBV7-8 and TRBJ2-7): GAGVSQSPRYKVAKRGQDVALRCDPISGHVSLFWYQQALGQGPEFLTYFQNEAQLDKSGLPSDRFFAERPEGSVSTLKIQRTQQEDSAVYLCASSGQGPQDEQYFGPGTRLTVT.